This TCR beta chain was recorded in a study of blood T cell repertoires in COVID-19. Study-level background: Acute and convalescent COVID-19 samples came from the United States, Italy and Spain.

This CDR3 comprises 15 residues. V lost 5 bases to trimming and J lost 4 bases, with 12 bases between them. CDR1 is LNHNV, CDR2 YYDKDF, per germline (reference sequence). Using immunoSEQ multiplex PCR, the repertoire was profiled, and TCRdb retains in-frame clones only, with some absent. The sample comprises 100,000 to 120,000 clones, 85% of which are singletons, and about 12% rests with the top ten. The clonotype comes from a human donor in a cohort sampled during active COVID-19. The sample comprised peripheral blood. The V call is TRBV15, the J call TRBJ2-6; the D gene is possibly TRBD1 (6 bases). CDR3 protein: CATSYDRSGANVLTF. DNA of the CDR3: TGTGCCACCAGCTACGACAGGTCGGGGGCCAACGTCCTGACTTTC. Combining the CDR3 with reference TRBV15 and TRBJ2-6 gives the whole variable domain DAMVIQNPRYQVTQFGKPVTLSCSQTLNHNVMYWYQQKSSQAPKLLFHYYDKDFNNEADTPDNFQSRRPNTSFCFLDIRSPGLGDTAMYLCATSYDRSGANVLTFGAGSRLTVL.